The T cell receptor (beta chain) described here comes from a study of chemoradiotherapy in HPV16-positive cancers. CDR3 length: 14 residues. V was shortened by 4 bases and J by 2 bases, with 7 bases between the two germline ends. Germline CDR1 is SGHRS and CDR2 is YFSETQ. TCRdb keeps only in-frame clones here, not all; method: immunoSEQ multiplex PCR. The sample shows 8,000 or so clones, over 65% of them seen only once. V and J are TRBV5-1 and TRBJ2-6; D gene unclear. This sample was taken from a patient who underwent chemoradiotherapy. The receptor comes from a human donor with HPV-associated anogenital cancer. The CDR3 nucleotides read TGCGCCAGCAGCCCGATGACTGGGGCCAACGTCCTGACTTTC. Its protein is CASSPMTGANVLTF.